Below, 19 T cell receptor beta chains from the same sample are listed, as sequenced in a study of blood T cell repertoires in COVID-19 (TCRdb year 2020). The receptor library was made with the immunoSEQ multiplex PCR assay. TCRdb's version of the immuneACCESS table is confined to in-frame rearrangements and falls short of the full clone set. An unresolved V gene accounts for under half of the shortfall where checked; the remainder is of unknown origin. Here the sample has 200,000 to 250,000 clones; 82% occur a single time. The ten largest clones take up 3.6% of the sample. Sequenced input: peripheral blood. These receptor sequences come from a woman of 80 years or more with acute or convalescent COVID-19.

The chain combines TRBV3-1 (or the pseudogene TRBV3-2) with TRBJ1-2; no reliable D call. This CDR3 region has 12 residues. Germline CDR1 LGHDT, CDR2 YNNKEL (reference sequence). The germline V and J ends were trimmed by 0 bases and 14 bases, with 13 bases remaining between them. The CDR3 nucleotides are TGTGCCAGCAGCCAAGAAGGGAGATCCTTAACCTTC. It codes for CASSQEGRSLTF.

This clone was found a few times. The rearrangement links TRBV10-3 to TRBJ1-2; TRBD1 aligns across 10 bases. Germline-derived CDR1 and CDR2 are ENHRY and SYGVKD. CDR3 size: 16 residues. V trimming: 2 bases; J trimming: 7 bases; junction bases outside the gene matches: 10. The CDR3 is CAISEGTGVSFGGYTF. The CDR3 nucleotides read TGTGCCATCAGTGAGGGGACAGGGGTATCATTCGGTGGCTACACCTTC.

This clone has more than one count but fewer than ten. This chain connects TRBV19 to TRBJ1-5; 10 bases match TRBD1. Germline CDR1 reads LNHDA; CDR2 reads SQIVND (reference sequence). The CDR3 totals 15 residues. Losses at the gene ends were 5 bases for V and 2 bases for J; bases not matched to a gene: 3. CDR3 in DNA: TGTGCCAGTAGTTCAGGACAGGGGGGCAATCAGCCCCAGCATTTT. It yields the protein CASSSGQGGNQPQHF.

The chain is built from TRBV6-6 and TRBJ1-1; 10 bases map to TRBD1. The germline CDR1 and CDR2 sequences are MNHNY and SVGAGI (reference sequence). Trimming removed 10 bases from V and 7 bases from J; junction bases left unmatched: 12. The CDR3 loop spans 14 amino acids. CDR3 loop: CATIPGQGFIEAFF. The DNA for the CDR3 is TGTGCCACAATTCCGGGACAGGGGTTCATTGAAGCTTTCTTT.

V and J are TRBV15 and TRBJ1-1; the match to TRBD1 covers 10 bases. CDR3 size: 15 residues. Germline assignment: CDR1 LNHNV and CDR2 YYDKDF (reference sequence). Unmatched junction bases numbered 5, after V lost 2 bases and J lost 5 bases. In DNA, the CDR3 is TGTGCCACCAGCAGAACCGGGACAGGGGTTACTGAAGCTTTCTTT. Amino acids: CATSRTGTGVTEAFF.

The rearrangement links TRBV27 to TRBJ1-6; the match to TRBD1 covers 10 bases. V was clipped by 0 bases and J by 3 bases; unmatched bases: 5. Germline V gives CDR1 MNHEY, CDR2 SMNVEV (reference sequence). The CDR3 length is 18 residues. The chain's CDR3 is CASSLSGTGDRYNSPLHF. CDR3 sequence (DNA): TGTGCCAGCAGTTTATCGGGGACAGGGGACCGCTATAATTCACCCCTCCACTTT.

V is TRBV6-5 and J is TRBJ1-2; 9 bases map to TRBD1. Germline lookup yields CDR1 MNHEY and CDR2 SVGAGI. With 6 bases clipped from V and 7 bases from J, the junction kept 9 bases outside the gene matches. The CDR3 loop spans 14 amino acids. CDR3 amino acids: CASSPTGGEVGYTF. CDR3 DNA: TGTGCCAGCAGCCCGACAGGGGGTGAGGTTGGCTACACCTTC.

This clone was detected a few times. This chain joins TRBV5-1 and TRBJ1-2, with D unresolved. The CDR3 runs 13 residues. V was trimmed by 3 bases and J by 4 bases, leaving 10 bases between them. Germline V gene sequence: CDR1 SGHRS, CDR2 YFSETQ. CDR3 protein: CASSSLVAYGYTF. DNA of the CDR3: TGCGCCAGCAGCTCCCTCGTAGCCTATGGCTACACCTTC.

This chain links TRBV15 with TRBJ1-1; D call uncertain. The V end was cut by 8 bases, the J end by 3 bases, with 22 bases between. CDR1 is LNHNV, CDR2 YYDKDF, per germline (reference sequence). This CDR3 has 16 amino acids. The CDR3 region has the DNA TGTGCCACCGGAGGCCGGGCCCGCAAAGGCTACACTGAAGCTTTCTTT. Translating gives CATGGRARKGYTEAFF.

This chain connects TRBV7-2 to TRBJ1-4; TRBD1 is a possible D gene (6 bases). The CDR3 extends over 15 amino acids. The germline V gene encodes CDR1 SGHTA and CDR2 FQGNSA. The V end lost 5 bases, the J end lost 8 bases, and 18 bases lay between the germline ends. In DNA form, the CDR3 reads TGTGCCAGCAGCACACAGGGACATCCGACCGAAAAACTGTTTTTT. Translating it yields CASSTQGHPTEKLFF.

This clone was picked up many times. The chain links TRBV7-8 to TRBJ1-5, with 7 bases that match TRBD1. This CDR3 has 15 amino acids. V lost 5 bases and J lost 0; bases outside the gene matches: 4. Germline V gene data show CDR1 as SGHVS and CDR2 as FQNEAQ. The CDR3 region is CASSQDRNSNQPQHF. The CDR3 nucleotides are TGTGCCAGCAGCCAGGACAGGAATAGCAATCAGCCCCAGCATTTT.

This clone was seen once. V usage is TRBV3-1 (or the pseudogene TRBV3-2) and J usage is TRBJ2-3, with 8 bases fitting TRBD1. Germline V gene lookup returns CDR1 LGHDT and CDR2 YNNKEL (reference sequence). This CDR3 is built from 16 residues. V shed 4 bases, J shed 2 bases, and the junction held 8 bases outside the gene matches. Written as DNA, the CDR3 is TGTGCCAGCAGCCGCCGGGACAGGAGATACACAGATACGCAGTATTTT. It translates to CASSRRDRRYTDTQYF.

V is TRBV3-1 (or the pseudogene TRBV3-2) and J is TRBJ2-1; 10 bases agree with TRBD2. The CDR3 length is 16 residues. Trimming at V came to 1 base and at J to 9 bases, leaving 9 bases not matched to a gene. Germline V gene lookup returns CDR1 LGHDT and CDR2 YNNKEL (reference sequence). The CDR3 is CASSQGRQRGGGEQFF. CDR3 sequence (DNA): TGTGCCAGCAGCCAAGGGCGGCAGCGGGGGGGCGGTGAGCAGTTCTTC.

This chain connects TRBV28 to TRBJ1-2, with D unclear. From germline, CDR1 is MDHEN and CDR2 SYDVKM. Between the trimmed V and J ends, which lost 5 bases and 5 bases, there was a span of 9 bases. This CDR3 has 12 residues. CDR3 nucleotides: TGTGCCAGCAGTACCCCGGGGTATGGCTACACCTTC. Encoded protein: CASSTPGYGYTF.

The V and J genes are TRBV7-9 and TRBJ1-2; 12 bases fit TRBD1. The germline V gene encodes CDR1 SEHNR and CDR2 FQNEAQ (reference sequence). Trimming removed 5 bases from V and 6 bases from J; junction bases left unmatched: 10. The CDR3 has 16 amino acids. The DNA of the CDR3 is TGTGCCAGCAGCCCTGGGACAGGGGGCCAGGCGGATGGCTACACCTTC. Its protein product is CASSPGTGGQADGYTF.

V and J are TRBV4-3 and TRBJ1-6; D might be TRBD1 (5 bases). This CDR3 has 14 amino acids. Trimming removed 2 bases from V and 12 bases from J, with 14 bases in between. Germline V gene sequence: CDR1 LGHNA, CDR2 YSLEER. The CDR3 DNA sequence: TGCGCCAGCAGCCAAACCGACAGCACTAAACCCCTCCACTTT. Its translation is CASSQTDSTKPLHF.

The rearrangement uses TRBV12-3 or TRBV12-4 and TRBJ1-2; weak D call: TRBD1 (6 bases). Trimming took 6 bases from V and 4 from J, leaving 12 bases between them. This CDR3 spans 13 amino acids. The CDR3 DNA sequence: TGTGCCAGCAGCCCCGACAGGCGCTATGGCTACACCTTC. This sequence encodes CASSPDRRYGYTF.

The chain combines TRBV6-1 with TRBJ2-3; D is perhaps TRBD2 (5 bases). The CDR3 has 17 residues. Germline CDR1 reads MNHNS; CDR2 reads SASEGT. Trimming left V 1 base short and J 3 bases short, with 17 bases between. CDR3 nucleotides: TGTGCCAGCAGTGAAGGGAGGCTTACCGGGGTGACAGATACGCAGTATTTT. It yields the protein CASSEGRLTGVTDTQYF.

The rearrangement uses TRBV29-1 and TRBJ2-2; 13 bases line up with TRBD2. Germline V lookup: CDR1 SQVTM, CDR2 ANQGSEA. The trim removed 6 bases at V and 0 bases at J, leaving 1 base unmatched. This CDR3 comprises 15 residues. CDR3 sequence: CSVTSGGTNTGELFF. The CDR3 DNA follows: TGCAGCGTGACTAGCGGGGGGACGAACACCGGGGAGCTGTTTTTT.